The rows below give T cell receptor beta chains drawn from one sample of a study of T cell responses to AZD1222 COVID-19 vaccine. Sequenced by immunoSEQ multiplex PCR; TCRdb stores in-frame clones only, minus some. The table shows 70,000 or so clones, with about nine tenths occurring only once. The source was peripheral blood, collected on day 0 of AZD1222 vaccination. The receptors were sampled from an adult in good health. Both conserved end residues are part of each CDR3. D genes are given only for firm matches. The size entry is marked missing in some rows and otherwise reads once, few, many or a size class.

j_call | v_call | d_call | clone_size | cdr3_nt | cdr3_aa
TRBJ2-2 | TRBV9 | . | . | TGTGCCAGCAGGCGTTTGGCCGAGAACACCGGGGAGCTGTTTTTT | CASRRLAENTGELFF
TRBJ1-5 | TRBV2 | . | . | TGTGCCAGCAGCCTGAGGACAGAATATAGCAATCAGCCCCAGCATTTT | CASSLRTEYSNQPQHF
TRBJ1-2 | TRBV30 | . | once | TGTGCCTGGAGTTACCTGACCCGAGGGACTGGCGGCTACACCTTC | CAWSYLTRGTGGYTF
TRBJ2-7 | TRBV4-2 | . | once | TGTGCCAGCAGTACAGGGAGCAAGTGGTACGAGCAGTACTTC | CASSTGSKWYEQYF
TRBJ1-1 | TRBV5-4 | . | . | TGTGCCAGCAGTATTATTGGGGGGACTGAAGCTTTCTTT | CASSIIGGTEAFF
TRBJ2-3 | TRBV5-1 | . | . | TGCGCCAGCAGCTCAAAGGGGGAGATGACAGATACGCAGTATTTT | CASSSKGEMTDTQYF
TRBJ1-3 | TRBV19 | . | few | TGTGCCAGTAGTATCCCTCCGCACTTCTCTGGAAACACCATATATTTT | CASSIPPHFSGNTIYF
TRBJ1-4 | TRBV27 | . | . | TGTGCCAGCAGTTCCGCCGGAAGTGAAAAACTGTTTTTT | CASSSAGSEKLFF
TRBJ1-3 | TRBV6-5 | TRBD1 | . | TGTGCCAGCCTACAGGGGGATGGAAACACCATATATTTT | CASLQGDGNTIYF
TRBJ1-1 | TRBV9 | TRBD1 | . | TGTGCCAGCAGCGGGACAGGGAAAGCTTTCTTT | CASSGTGKAFF
TRBJ1-5 | TRBV5-6 | . | . | TGTGCCAGCAGCTCGGGACGGGGGCAGCCCCAGCATTTT | CASSSGRGQPQHF
TRBJ2-1 | TRBV6-4 | TRBD2 | . | TGTGCCAGCAGTCAGCGGGGGGGCCCACCTAACAATGAGCAGTTCTTC | CASSQRGGPPNNEQFF
TRBJ1-2 | TRBV6-5 | . | few | TGTGCCAGCAGCAAGACGGCGAACTATGGCTACACCTTC | CASSKTANYGYTF
TRBJ1-4 | TRBV9 | . | once | TGTGCCAGCAGCGAAAAGCCTAGCGGGATTGAAAAACTGTTTTTT | CASSEKPSGIEKLFF
TRBJ2-1 | TRBV6-5 | . | . | TGTGCCAGCAGTTACGAGGGTTTCGCCTACAATGAGCAGTTCTTC | CASSYEGFAYNEQFF
TRBJ2-3 | TRBV6-5 | . | once | TGTGCCAGCAGTTCCTCCGGCCCAAGCACAGATACGCAGTATTTT | CASSSSGPSTDTQYF
TRBJ2-2 | TRBV7-2 | . | once | TGTGCCAGCAGCTTAGGGGTACGGCACACCGGGGAGCTGTTTTTT | CASSLGVRHTGELFF
TRBJ2-7 | TRBV10-3 | . | . | TGTGCCATCAGTGAGCCCCCTTATAGAAGTAGAACCTCCTACGAGCAGTACTTC | CAISEPPYRSRTSYEQYF
TRBJ1-1 | TRBV15 | . | . | TGTGCCACCAGCCCCGCCCGCAGGGCATCTGAAGCTTTCTTT | CATSPARRASEAFF
TRBJ1-4 | TRBV10-1 | . | . | TGCGCCAGCAGCGGACCTCAGGCTAATGAAAAACTGTTTTTT | CASSGPQANEKLFF
TRBJ1-6 | TRBV6-6 | TRBD1 | . | TGTGCCAGCAGTCCTGGACAGGGTAATTCACCCCTCCACTTT | CASSPGQGNSPLHF
TRBJ2-1 | TRBV7-2 | . | . | TGTGCCAGCAGCCTCGGTGGGTCAGTGAGGCAGTTCTTC | CASSLGGSVRQFF
TRBJ2-5 | TRBV7-2 | TRBD1 | . | TGTGCCAGCAGCGGAAAGATTGGACAGGGGAAAGGAGAGACCCAGTACTTC | CASSGKIGQGKGETQYF
TRBJ2-7 | TRBV7-2 | TRBD2 | . | TGTGCCAGCAGCACCTCTAGCGGGGGGGACACCTACGAGCAGTACTTC | CASSTSSGGDTYEQYF
TRBJ1-6 | TRBV30 | TRBD1 | . | TGTGCCTGGAGGCAGGGACAGAGTCTCACCCTCCACTTT | CAWRQGQSLTLHF
TRBJ2-5 | TRBV9 | TRBD2 | once | TGTGCCAGCAGCGTAGTACTAGCGGGGGGAACGGAGACCCAGTACTTC | CASSVVLAGGTETQYF
TRBJ1-2 | TRBV12-3/TRBV12-4 | TRBD1 | few | TGTGCCAGCAGTCCGGGGACAGTCGCGGCCACCTTC | CASSPGTVAATF
TRBJ1-5 | TRBV30 | TRBD1 | few | TGTGCCTGGAAAAGGGACAGGGGGCCAAATCAGCCCCAGCATTTT | CAWKRDRGPNQPQHF